One TCR beta chain is described in this entry. This sample is drawn from a study of OX40 agonist ivuxolimab in advanced cancers. Sequenced by immunoSEQ multiplex PCR; TCRdb stores in-frame clones only, minus some. The repertoire holds 50,000 to 75,000 clones, with roughly 87% as singletons. V lost 4 bases and J lost 0, with 10 bases in between. CDR1 and CDR2 (germline): KGHSH, LQKENI. This CDR3 comprises 15 residues. The receptor comes from an adult with an advanced solid tumor such as melanoma, head and neck, liver or kidney cancer. The chain has TRBV18 and TRBJ1-3, with a tentative D call TRBD1 (5 bases). Sequencing used CD4+ or CD8+ T cells sorted from blood, obtained in a trial of the OX40 agonist ivuxolimab. The CDR3 loop is CASSRKTVSGNTIYF. CDR3 bases: TGTGCCAGCTCACGGAAGACAGTCTCTGGAAACACCATATATTTT. Drawing the rest from reference TRBV18 and TRBJ1-3, the complete variable domain is NAGVMQNPRHLVRRRGQEARLRCSPMKGHSHVYWYRQLPEEGLKFMVYLQKENIIDESGMPKERFSAEFPKEGPSILRIQQVVRGDSAAYFCASSRKTVSGNTIYFGEGSWLTVV.